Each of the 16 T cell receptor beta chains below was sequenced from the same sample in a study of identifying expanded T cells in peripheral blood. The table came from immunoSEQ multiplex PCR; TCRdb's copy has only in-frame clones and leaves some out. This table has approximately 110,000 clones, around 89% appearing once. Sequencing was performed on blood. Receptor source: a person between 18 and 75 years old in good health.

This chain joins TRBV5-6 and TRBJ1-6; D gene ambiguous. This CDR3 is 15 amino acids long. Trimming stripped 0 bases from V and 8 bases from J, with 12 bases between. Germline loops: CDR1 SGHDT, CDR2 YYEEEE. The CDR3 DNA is TGTGCCAGCAGCTTGGCCCAAATGGGAGATTCACCCCTCCACTTT. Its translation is CASSLAQMGDSPLHF.

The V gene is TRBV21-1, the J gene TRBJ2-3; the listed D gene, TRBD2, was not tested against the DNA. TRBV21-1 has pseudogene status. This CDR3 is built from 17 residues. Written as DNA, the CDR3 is TGTGCCAGCAGCCGAGGGCTAGCGGGGGGGAGCACAGATACGCAGTATTTT. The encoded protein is CASSRGLAGGSTDTQYF.

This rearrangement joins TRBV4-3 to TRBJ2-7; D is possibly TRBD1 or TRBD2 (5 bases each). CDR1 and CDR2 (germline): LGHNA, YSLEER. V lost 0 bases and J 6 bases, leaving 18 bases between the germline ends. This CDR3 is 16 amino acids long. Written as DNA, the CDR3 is TGCGCCAGCAGCCAAGATCGGGGCCGATTCGGCTTCGAGCAGTACTTC. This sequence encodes CASSQDRGRFGFEQYF.

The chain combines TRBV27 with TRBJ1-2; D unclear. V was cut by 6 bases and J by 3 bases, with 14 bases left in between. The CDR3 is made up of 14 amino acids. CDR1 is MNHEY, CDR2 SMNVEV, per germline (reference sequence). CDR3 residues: CASRRHGEDYGYTF. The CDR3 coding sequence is TGTGCCAGCAGACGACATGGGGAAGACTATGGCTACACCTTC.

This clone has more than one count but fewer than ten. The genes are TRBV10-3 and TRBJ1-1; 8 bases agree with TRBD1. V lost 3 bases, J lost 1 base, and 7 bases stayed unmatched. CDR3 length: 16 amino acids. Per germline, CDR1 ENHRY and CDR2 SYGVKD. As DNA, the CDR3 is TGTGCCATCAGTGACTCACGGACAGGGCCGAACACTGAAGCTTTCTTT. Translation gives CAISDSRTGPNTEAFF.

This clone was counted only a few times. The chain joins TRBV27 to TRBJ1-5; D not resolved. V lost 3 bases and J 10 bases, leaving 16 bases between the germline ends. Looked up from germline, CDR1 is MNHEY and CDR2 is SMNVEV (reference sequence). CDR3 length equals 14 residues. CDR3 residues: CASSLSRLQGPQHF. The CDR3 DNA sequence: TGTGCCAGCAGTTTGAGCAGGCTACAAGGACCCCAGCATTTT.

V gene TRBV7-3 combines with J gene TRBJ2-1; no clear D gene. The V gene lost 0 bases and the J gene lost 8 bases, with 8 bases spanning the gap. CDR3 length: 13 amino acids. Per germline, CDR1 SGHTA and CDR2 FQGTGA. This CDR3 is CASSLTLGHEQFF. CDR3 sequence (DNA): TGTGCCAGCAGCTTAACGCTAGGCCATGAGCAGTTCTTC.

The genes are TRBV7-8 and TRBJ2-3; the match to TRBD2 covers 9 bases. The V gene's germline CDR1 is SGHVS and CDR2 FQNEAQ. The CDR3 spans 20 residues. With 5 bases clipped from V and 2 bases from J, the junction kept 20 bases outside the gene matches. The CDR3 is CASSTPRGGQPQEYTDTQYF. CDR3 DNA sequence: TGTGCCAGCAGCACCCCGCGGGGGGGCCAGCCCCAAGAATACACAGATACGCAGTATTTT.

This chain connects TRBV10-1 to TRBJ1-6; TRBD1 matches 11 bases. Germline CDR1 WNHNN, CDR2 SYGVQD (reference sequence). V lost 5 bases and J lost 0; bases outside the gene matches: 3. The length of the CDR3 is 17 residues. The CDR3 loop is CASSWDRGGSYNSPLHF. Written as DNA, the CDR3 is TGCGCCAGCAGTTGGGACAGGGGGGGCTCCTATAATTCACCCCTCCACTTT.

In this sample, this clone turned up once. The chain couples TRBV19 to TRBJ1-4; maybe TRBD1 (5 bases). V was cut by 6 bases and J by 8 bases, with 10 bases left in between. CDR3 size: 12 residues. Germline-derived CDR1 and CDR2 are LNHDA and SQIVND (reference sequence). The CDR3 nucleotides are TGTGCCAGTAGGGCAGGGATAGAAAAACTGTTTTTT. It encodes CASRAGIEKLFF.

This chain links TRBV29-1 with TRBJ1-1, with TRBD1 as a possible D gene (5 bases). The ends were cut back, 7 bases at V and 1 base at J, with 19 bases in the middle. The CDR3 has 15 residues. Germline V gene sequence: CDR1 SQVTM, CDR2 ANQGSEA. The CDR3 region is CSASARFTGNTEAFF. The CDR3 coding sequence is TGCAGCGCCTCGGCAAGGTTTACAGGGAACACTGAAGCTTTCTTT.

The CDR3, as DNA: TGTGCCAGCAGTTTATACTCCCCGGCGACCGGGGAGCTGTTTTTT. Translating gives CASSLYSPATGELFF. The rearrangement links TRBV27 to TRBJ2-2; D not certain. Germline CDR1 and CDR2: MNHEY and SMNVEV (reference sequence). Trimming left V 1 base short and J 5 bases short, with 11 bases between. CDR3 size: 15 residues.

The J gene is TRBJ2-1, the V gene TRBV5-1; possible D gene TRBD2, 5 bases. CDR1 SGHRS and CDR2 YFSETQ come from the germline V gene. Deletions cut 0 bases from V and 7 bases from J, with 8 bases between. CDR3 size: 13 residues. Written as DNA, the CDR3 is TGCGCCAGCAGCTTGGTAGAGGGAAATGAGCAGTTCTTC. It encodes CASSLVEGNEQFF.

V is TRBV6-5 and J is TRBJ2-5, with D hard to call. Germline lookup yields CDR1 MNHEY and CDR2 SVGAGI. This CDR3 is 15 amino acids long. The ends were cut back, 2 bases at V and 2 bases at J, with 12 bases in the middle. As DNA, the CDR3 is TGTGCCAGCAGTTACGGCAGCACCCCTCAAGAGACCCAGTACTTC. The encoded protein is CASSYGSTPQETQYF.

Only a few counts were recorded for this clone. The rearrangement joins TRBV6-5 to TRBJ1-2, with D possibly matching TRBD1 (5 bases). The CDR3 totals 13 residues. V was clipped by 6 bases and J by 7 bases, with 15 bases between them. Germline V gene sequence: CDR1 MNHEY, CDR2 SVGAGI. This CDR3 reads CASSVMQGSGYTF. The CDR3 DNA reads TGTGCCAGCAGCGTTATGCAGGGCTCTGGCTACACCTTC.

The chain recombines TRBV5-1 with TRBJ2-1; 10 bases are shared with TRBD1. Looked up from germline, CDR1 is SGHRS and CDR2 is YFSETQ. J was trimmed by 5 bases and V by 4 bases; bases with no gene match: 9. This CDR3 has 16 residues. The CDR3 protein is CASSRRWTGGNNEQFF. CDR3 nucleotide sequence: TGCGCCAGCAGCCGGAGGTGGACAGGGGGAAACAATGAGCAGTTCTTC.